This TCR beta chain stems from a study of cytomegalovirus exposure and HLA in healthy donors. Regarding donors, all were healthy bone marrow donors. The PCR ran on 60 Vbeta and 13 Jbeta primers. The protocol was immunoSEQ multiplex PCR, while the TCRdb copy is restricted to in-frame clones and leaves out a portion. The sample records 120,000 or so clones, 75% to 90% being singletons. This clone was seen more than once but under ten times. This receptor was taken from a man aged 25-45 years in good health and CMV-seronegative. The specimen sequenced was PBMCs.

This chain's CDR3 is CASSPAFRTEAFF. The CDR3 nucleotides read TGTGCCAGCAGCCCAGCGTTTCGGACTGAAGCTTTCTTT. The chain combines TRBV9 with TRBJ1-1; no definite D call. Trimming took off 4 bases at V and 5 bases at J, with 12 bases between the two ends. Germline-derived CDR1 and CDR2 are SGDLS and YYNGEE. This CDR3 contains 13 residues.